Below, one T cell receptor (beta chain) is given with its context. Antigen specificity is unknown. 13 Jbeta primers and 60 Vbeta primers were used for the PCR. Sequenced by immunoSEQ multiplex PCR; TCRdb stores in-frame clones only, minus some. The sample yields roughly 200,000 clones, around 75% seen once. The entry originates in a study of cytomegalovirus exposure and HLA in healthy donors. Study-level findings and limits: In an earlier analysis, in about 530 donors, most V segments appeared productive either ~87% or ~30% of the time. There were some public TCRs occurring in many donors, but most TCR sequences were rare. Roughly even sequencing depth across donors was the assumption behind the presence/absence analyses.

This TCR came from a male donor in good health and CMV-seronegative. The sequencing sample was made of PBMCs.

The CDR3 DNA follows: TGTGCCAGCAGCCCATGGGGGACTAGCAGGGCAGATACGCAGTATTTT. Translating it yields CASSPWGTSRADTQYF. The chain joins TRBV9 to TRBJ2-3; the match to TRBD2 covers 9 bases. V lost 4 bases, J lost 4 bases, and 10 bases stayed unmatched. This CDR3 contains 16 residues. The V gene's germline CDR1 is SGDLS and CDR2 YYNGEE. Full variable domain (missing parts from reference TRBV9 and TRBJ2-3): DSGVTQTPKHLITATGQRVTLRCSPRSGDLSVYWYQQSLDQGLQFLIQYYNGEERAKGNILERFSAQQFPDLHSELNLSSLELGDSALYFCASSPWGTSRADTQYFGPGTRLTVL.